Shown below are 2 T cell receptor beta chains from a single sample sequenced in a study of blood T cell repertoires in COVID-19. Profiling relied on immunoSEQ multiplex PCR, and the TCRdb table lists in-frame clones only, not all of them. The sample has more than 350,000 clones; more than 75% are singletons. The sequenced sample consisted of peripheral blood. The receptor set was obtained from a woman in her twenties or thirties with COVID-19, enrolled during active disease.

V usage is TRBV5-8 and J usage is TRBJ2-3; 8 positions agree with TRBD2. The V and J ends lost 4 bases and 7 bases, in that order; junction bases with no gene match: 11. This CDR3 contains 15 residues. Germline CDR1 SGHTS, CDR2 YDEGEE. The chain's CDR3 is CASSPGVSGTYTQYF. In nucleotides, the CDR3 is TGTGCCAGCAGCCCCGGCGTTAGCGGGACCTATACGCAGTATTTT.

The chain joins TRBV19 to TRBJ2-3; TRBD1 aligns across 7 bases. The CDR3 extends over 16 amino acids. The germline gives CDR1 LNHDA, CDR2 SQIVND (reference sequence). V lost 8 bases to trimming and J lost 2 bases; unmatched junction nucleotides: 13. The CDR3 DNA reads as TGTGCCAGTCGCCGTTTGGGGGACAGATACACAGATACGCAGTATTTT. It translates to CASRRLGDRYTDTQYF.